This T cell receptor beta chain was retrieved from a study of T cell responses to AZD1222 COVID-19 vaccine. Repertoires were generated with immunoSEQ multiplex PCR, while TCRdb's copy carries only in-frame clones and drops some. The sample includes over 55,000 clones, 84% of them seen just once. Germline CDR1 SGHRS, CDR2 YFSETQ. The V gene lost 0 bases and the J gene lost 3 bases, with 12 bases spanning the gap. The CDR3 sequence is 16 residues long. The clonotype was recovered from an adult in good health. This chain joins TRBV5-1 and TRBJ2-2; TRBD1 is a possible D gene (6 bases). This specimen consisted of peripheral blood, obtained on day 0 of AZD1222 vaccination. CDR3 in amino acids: CASSLALTGYTGELFF. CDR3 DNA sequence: TGCGCCAGCAGCTTGGCCCTTACAGGGTACACCGGGGAGCTGTTTTTT.